The next 4 T cell receptor beta chains were all read from a single sample in a study of T-cell reconstitution after alpha-beta-depleted transplantation in children. Unique molecular identifiers were built into the TCRbeta library. TCRdb reanalysed the PCR reads using MiXCR and keeps one entry per CDR3 protein. The sample consists of 450,000 to 700,000 distinct CDR3 sequences, approximately 30% of them appearing once. The sample in question was PBMCs, obtained before TCRalphabeta/CD19-depleted stem cell transplant. The receptors shown here come from a boy in the first two years of life with Wiskott-Aldrich syndrome, due to receive a stem cell transplant.

The chain links TRBV5-1 to TRBJ1-1; D is undetermined. Looked up from germline, CDR1 is SGHRS and CDR2 is YFSETQ. The length of the CDR3 is 16 residues. V gave up 0 bases and J gave up 3 bases, with 15 bases separating them. CDR3 amino acids: CASSLAGLGRYTEAFF. CDR3 in DNA: TGCGCCAGCAGCTTGGCCGGCCTTGGCAGGTACACTGAAGCTTTCTTT.

The rearrangement uses TRBV28 and TRBJ2-7; D tentatively fits TRBD1 or TRBD2 (5 bases each). Trimming left V 5 bases short and J 0 bases short, with 17 bases between. Germline CDR1 is MDHEN and CDR2 is SYDVKM. This CDR3 spans 16 amino acids. The CDR3 reads CASSVSGTLSSYEQYF. The CDR3 DNA reads TGTGCCAGCAGTGTCTCAGGGACCTTGAGCTCCTACGAGCAGTACTTC.

This chain joins TRBV2 and TRBJ2-7; maybe TRBD1 (5 bases). This CDR3 region has 13 residues. In germline, CDR1 is SNHLY, CDR2 FYNNEI. The ends were cut back, 6 bases at V and 6 bases at J, with 15 bases in the middle. CDR3 in amino acids: CASRTRQGLEQYF. In DNA form, the CDR3 reads TGTGCCAGCAGGACAAGGCAGGGTCTCGAGCAGTACTTC.

This clonotype has only a few counts. This chain uses TRBV3-1 with TRBJ2-7; 10 positions agree with TRBD1. This CDR3 is 15 amino acids long. CDR1 is LGHDT and CDR2 is YNNKEL in the germline V gene (reference sequence). V trimming: 4 bases; J trimming: 2 bases; junction bases outside the gene matches: 5. CDR3 sequence: CASSLRTGGPYEQYF. In DNA, the CDR3 is TGTGCCAGCAGCCTGAGGACAGGGGGGCCCTACGAGCAGTACTTC.